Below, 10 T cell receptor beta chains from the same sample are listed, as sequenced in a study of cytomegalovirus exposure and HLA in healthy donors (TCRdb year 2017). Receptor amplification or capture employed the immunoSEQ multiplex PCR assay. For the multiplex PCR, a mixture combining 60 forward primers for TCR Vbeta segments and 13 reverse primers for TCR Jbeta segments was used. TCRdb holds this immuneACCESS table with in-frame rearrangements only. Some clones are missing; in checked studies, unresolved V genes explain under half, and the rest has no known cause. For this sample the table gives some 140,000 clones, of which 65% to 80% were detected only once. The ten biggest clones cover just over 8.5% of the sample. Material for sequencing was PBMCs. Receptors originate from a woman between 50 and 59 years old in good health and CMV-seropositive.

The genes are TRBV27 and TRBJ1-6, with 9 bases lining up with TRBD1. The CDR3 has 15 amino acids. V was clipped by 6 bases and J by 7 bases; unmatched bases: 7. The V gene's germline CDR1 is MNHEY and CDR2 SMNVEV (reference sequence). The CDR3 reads CASSSRTGVNSPLHF. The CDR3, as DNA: TGTGCCAGCAGCAGCCGGACAGGGGTGAATTCACCCCTCCACTTT.

The chain's CDR3 is CATSRERGHYEQYF. CDR3 DNA sequence: TGTGCCACCAGCAGAGAGCGGGGTCACTACGAGCAGTACTTC. The V gene is TRBV15, the J gene TRBJ2-7; D is perhaps TRBD2 (6 bases). Germline CDR1 reads LNHNV; CDR2 reads YYDKDF (reference sequence). This CDR3 comprises 14 residues. V gave up 0 bases and J gave up 3 bases, with 9 bases separating them. The variable domain in full, completed from reference TRBV15 and TRBJ2-7, reads DAMVIQNPRYQVTQFGKPVTLSCSQTLNHNVMYWYQQKSSQAPKLLFHYYDKDFNNEADTPDNFQSRRPNTSFCFLDIRSPGLGDTAMYLCATSRERGHYEQYFGPGTRLTVT.

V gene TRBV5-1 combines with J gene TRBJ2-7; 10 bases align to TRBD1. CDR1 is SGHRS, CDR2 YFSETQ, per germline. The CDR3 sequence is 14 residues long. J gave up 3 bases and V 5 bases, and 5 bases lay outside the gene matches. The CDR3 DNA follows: TGCGCCAGCAGTCGGGACAGGGGTAGCTACGAGCAGTACTTC. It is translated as CASSRDRGSYEQYF.

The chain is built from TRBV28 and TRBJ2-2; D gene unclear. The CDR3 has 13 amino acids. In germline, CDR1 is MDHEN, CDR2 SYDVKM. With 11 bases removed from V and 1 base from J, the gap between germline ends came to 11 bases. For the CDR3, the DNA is TGTGCCTCCAACTTAGTGAACACCGGGGAGCTGTTTTTT. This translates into CASNLVNTGELFF.

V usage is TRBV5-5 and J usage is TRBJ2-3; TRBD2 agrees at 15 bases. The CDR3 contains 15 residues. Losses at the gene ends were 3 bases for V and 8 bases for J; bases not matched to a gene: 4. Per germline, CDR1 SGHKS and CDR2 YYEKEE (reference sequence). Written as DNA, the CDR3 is TGTGCCAGCAGCTGGACTAGCGGGGGGGCCGGTACGCAGTATTTT. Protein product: CASSWTSGGAGTQYF.

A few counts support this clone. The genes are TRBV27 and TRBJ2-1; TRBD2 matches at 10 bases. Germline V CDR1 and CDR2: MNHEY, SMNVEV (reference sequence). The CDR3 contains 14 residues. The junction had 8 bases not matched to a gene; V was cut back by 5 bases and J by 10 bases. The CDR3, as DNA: TGTGCCAGCAGTGAGCGGGGGGGCCAAGGCGAGCAGTTCTTC. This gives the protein CASSERGGQGEQFF.

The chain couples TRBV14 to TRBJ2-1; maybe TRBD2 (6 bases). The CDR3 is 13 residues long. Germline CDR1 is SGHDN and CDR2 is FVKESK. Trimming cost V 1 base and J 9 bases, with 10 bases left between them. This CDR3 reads CASSQVVGGEQFF. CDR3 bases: TGTGCCAGCAGCCAAGTGGTGGGAGGTGAGCAGTTCTTC.

The CDR3 nucleotides read TGTGCCAGCAGCTCCGGTCGGGGTACTTTGGGGAACACCGGGGAGCTGTTTTTT. This gives the protein CASSSGRGTLGNTGELFF. The chain uses TRBV11-2 and TRBJ2-2; the D gene is possibly TRBD2 (5 bases). In germline, CDR1 is SGHAT, CDR2 FQNNGV. Trimming took 4 bases from V and 1 from J, leaving 19 bases between them. This CDR3 contains 18 residues.

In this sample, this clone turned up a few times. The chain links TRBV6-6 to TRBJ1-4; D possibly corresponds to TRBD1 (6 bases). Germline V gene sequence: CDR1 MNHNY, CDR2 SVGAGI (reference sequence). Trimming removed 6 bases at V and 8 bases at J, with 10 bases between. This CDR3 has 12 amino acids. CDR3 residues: CASSVQGEKLFF. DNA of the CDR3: TGTGCCAGCAGCGTACAGGGCGAAAAACTGTTTTTT.

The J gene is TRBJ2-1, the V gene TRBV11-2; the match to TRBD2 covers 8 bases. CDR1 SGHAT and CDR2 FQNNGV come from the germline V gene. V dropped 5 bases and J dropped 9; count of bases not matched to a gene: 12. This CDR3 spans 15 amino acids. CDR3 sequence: CASSLRTSIRAEQFF. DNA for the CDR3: TGTGCCAGCAGCCTAAGGACTAGCATCCGGGCTGAGCAGTTCTTC.